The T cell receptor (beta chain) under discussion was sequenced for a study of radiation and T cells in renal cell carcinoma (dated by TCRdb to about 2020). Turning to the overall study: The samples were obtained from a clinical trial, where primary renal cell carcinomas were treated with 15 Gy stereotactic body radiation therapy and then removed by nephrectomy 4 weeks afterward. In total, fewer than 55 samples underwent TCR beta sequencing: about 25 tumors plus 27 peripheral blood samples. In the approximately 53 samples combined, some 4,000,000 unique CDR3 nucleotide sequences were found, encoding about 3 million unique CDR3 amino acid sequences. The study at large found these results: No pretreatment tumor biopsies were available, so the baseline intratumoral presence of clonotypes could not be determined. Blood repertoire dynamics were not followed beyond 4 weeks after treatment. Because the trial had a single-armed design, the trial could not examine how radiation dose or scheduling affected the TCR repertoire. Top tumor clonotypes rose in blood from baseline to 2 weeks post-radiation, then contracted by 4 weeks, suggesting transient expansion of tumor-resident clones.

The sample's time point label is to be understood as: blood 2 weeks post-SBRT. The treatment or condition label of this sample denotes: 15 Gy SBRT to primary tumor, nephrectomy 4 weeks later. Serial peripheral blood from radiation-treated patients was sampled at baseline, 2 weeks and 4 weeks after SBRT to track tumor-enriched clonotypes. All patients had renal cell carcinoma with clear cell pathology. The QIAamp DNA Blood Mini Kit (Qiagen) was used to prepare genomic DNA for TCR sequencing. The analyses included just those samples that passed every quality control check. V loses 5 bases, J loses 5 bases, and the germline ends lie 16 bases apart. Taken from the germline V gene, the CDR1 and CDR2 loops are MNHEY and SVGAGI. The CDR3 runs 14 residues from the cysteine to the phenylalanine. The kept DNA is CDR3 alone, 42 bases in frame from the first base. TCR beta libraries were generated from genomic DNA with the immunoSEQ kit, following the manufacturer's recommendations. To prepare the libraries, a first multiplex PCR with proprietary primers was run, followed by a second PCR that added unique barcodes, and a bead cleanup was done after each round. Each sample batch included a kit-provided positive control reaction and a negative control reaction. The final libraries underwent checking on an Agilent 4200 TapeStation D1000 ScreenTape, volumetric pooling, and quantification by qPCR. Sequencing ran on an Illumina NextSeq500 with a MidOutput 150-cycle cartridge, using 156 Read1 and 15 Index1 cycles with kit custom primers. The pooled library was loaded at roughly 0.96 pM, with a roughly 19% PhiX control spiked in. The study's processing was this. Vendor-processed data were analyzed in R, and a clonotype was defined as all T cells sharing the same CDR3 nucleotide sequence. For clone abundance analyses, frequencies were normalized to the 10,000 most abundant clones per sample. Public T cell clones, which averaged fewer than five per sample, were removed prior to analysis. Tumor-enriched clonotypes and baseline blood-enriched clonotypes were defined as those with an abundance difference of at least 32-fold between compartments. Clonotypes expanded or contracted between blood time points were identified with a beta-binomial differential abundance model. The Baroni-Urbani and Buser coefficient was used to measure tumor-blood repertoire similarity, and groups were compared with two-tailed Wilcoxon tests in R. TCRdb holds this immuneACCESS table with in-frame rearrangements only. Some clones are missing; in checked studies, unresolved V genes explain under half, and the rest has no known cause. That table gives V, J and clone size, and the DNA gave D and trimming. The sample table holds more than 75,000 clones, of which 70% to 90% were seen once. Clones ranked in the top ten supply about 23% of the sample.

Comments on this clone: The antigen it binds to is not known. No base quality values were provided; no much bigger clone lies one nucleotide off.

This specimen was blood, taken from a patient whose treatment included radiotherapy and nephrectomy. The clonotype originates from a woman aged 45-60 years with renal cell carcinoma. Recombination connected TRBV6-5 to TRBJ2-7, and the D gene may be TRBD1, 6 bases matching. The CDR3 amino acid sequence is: CASSQFRGRDEQYF. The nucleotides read TGTGCCAGCAGTCAATTCAGGGGTCGAGACGAGCAGTACTTC.